Reported below is one T cell receptor beta chain. Germline V CDR1 and CDR2: SEHNR, FQNEAQ (reference sequence). The V end lost 1 base, the J end lost 4 bases, and 8 bases lay between the germline ends. The CDR3 runs to 14 residues. This specimen belongs to a study of control samples from healthy donors and cancer patients. TCRdb keeps only in-frame clones here, not all; method: immunoSEQ multiplex PCR. The table lists 80,000 to 100,000 clones, around nine tenths of them singletons. The gene calls are TRBV7-9 and TRBJ2-1, with D maybe TRBD1 (5 bases). The sample was blood. This TCR derives from a man aged 25 to 40 in good health. The CDR3 region is CASSLVQGYNEQFF. The CDR3 nucleotides read TGTGCCAGCAGCTTAGTCCAGGGTTACAATGAGCAGTTCTTC.